A single sample gave rise to the 8 T cell receptor beta chains below, sequenced in a study of neurological immune-mediated disorders (dated by TCRdb to the late 2010s). Library preparation employed 5' RACE. The data were produced on an Illumina HiSeq 2500. The public reads were reprocessed in TCRdb via fastp at Q25 and MiXCR, keeping in-frame beta chains. Under each unique CDR3 protein, matching rows form one entry showing the most common genes and DNA. This sample holds roughly 32,000 distinct CDR3 sequences; around 4% were observed only once. Approximately 2.2% of the sample lies in the top ten. Sample: PBMCs. Receptors were obtained from a young man with multiple sclerosis.

This clonotype showed up many times. The rearrangement uses TRBV20-1 and TRBJ2-7; no clear D. CDR1 and CDR2 from the germline V gene are DFQATT and SNEGSKA (reference sequence). The CDR3 has 9 residues. V dropped 3 bases and J dropped 4 bases, with 1 base sitting between them. The chain's CDR3 is CSASYEQYF. The CDR3 DNA is TGCAGTGCTAGTTACGAGCAGTACTTC.

This clonotype was picked up many times. This chain links TRBV2 with TRBJ2-2; D may be TRBD1 (6 bases). Germline assignment: CDR1 SNHLY and CDR2 FYNNEI. This CDR3 has 14 amino acids. V was shortened by 7 bases and J by 3 bases, with 12 bases between the two germline ends. The CDR3 is CASTGDTYTGELFF. CDR3 DNA sequence: TGTGCCAGCACTGGGGACACCTACACCGGGGAGCTGTTTTTT.

This clonotype was seen ten or more times. The rearrangement links TRBV7-6 to TRBJ2-1, with a possible D match to TRBD2 (5 bases). V was clipped by 5 bases and J by 8 bases, with 16 bases between them. The CDR3 covers 14 residues. Per the germline V gene, CDR1 is SGHVS and CDR2 is FNYEAQ. The CDR3: CASSRDLRGHEQFF. Written as DNA, the CDR3 is TGTGCCAGCAGCCGCGACTTACGGGGTCATGAGCAGTTCTTC.

This clonotype was recorded many times. The chain carries TRBV12-3 or TRBV12-4 and TRBJ2-2; D not certain. This CDR3 is built from 15 residues. The ends were cut back, 6 bases at V and 2 bases at J, with 13 bases in the middle. CDR3 nucleotides: TGTGCCAGCAGCCAACGGGCCAGAAACACCGGGGAGCTGTTTTTT. It encodes CASSQRARNTGELFF.

This clonotype was seen many times. V is TRBV15 and J is TRBJ2-3, with D tentatively TRBD2 (7 bases). The CDR3 is 16 amino acids. Germline-derived CDR1 and CDR2 are LNHNV and YYDKDF (reference sequence). V was cut by 0 bases and J by 3 bases, with 13 bases left in between. Here the CDR3 DNA reads TGTGCCACCAGCAGAGAGGGGGGGCGCGAGACAGATACGCAGTATTTT. Its protein is CATSREGGRETDTQYF.

This clonotype was observed many times. This sequence joins TRBV25-1 and TRBJ2-1, with D uncertain. Per the germline V gene, CDR1 is MGHDK and CDR2 is SYGVNS. V lost 1 base, J lost 10 bases, and 2 bases lay in between. The CDR3 has 10 amino acids. The CDR3 loop reads CASSEFEQFF. The CDR3 DNA reads TGTGCCAGCAGTGAATTCGAGCAGTTCTTC.

This clonotype was picked up many times. The chain has TRBV20-1 and TRBJ2-1, with D possibly matching TRBD1 (8 bases). The CDR3 totals 13 residues. V lost 6 bases and J lost 5, with 14 bases in between. Germline loops: CDR1 DFQATT, CDR2 SNEGSKA (reference sequence). The CDR3 DNA is TGCAGTGCGATCACAGGGGGGGACAATGAGCAGTTCTTC. Protein: CSAITGGDNEQFF.

At least ten counts were recorded for this clonotype. The chain couples TRBV20-1 to TRBJ1-1, with 9 bases that match TRBD1. V gave up 6 bases and J gave up 4 bases; unmatched junction bases: 6. The germline CDR1 and CDR2 sequences are DFQATT and SNEGSKA (reference sequence). CDR3 length: 13 amino acids. The CDR3 here is CSADTGGLTEAFF. CDR3 coding DNA: TGCAGTGCCGATACAGGGGGCCTCACTGAAGCTTTCTTT.